The clone carrying this T cell receptor (beta chain) was observed many times. Its antigen is currently unknown. The authors made TCR beta cDNA from 400 to 600 ng total RNA with a constant-region primer. ARM-PCR was slightly modified, and three nested multiplex PCR rounds with it gave rise to the TCR beta libraries. A C-beta reverse primer and TRBV1-TRBV30 forward primers served in each of the first two PCR rounds, at 10 cycles apiece. Each CDR3 protein gets one entry after TCRdb re-called the multiplex PCR reads with MiXCR. Here the sample spans fewer than 150,000 distinct CDR3 sequences, 55% to 75% being singletons. The CDR3 contains 13 residues. CDR1 is MNHNY and CDR2 is SVGAGI in the germline V gene (reference sequence). This sample stems from a study of tumor-infiltrating lymphocytes in primary liver carcinoma. Regarding the study as a whole: Tumors significantly exceeded blood in top-250-clone fraction (p = 0.039). Tumor-adjacent and tumor-blood pairs showed less overlap than tumor region pairs.

Co-extracting RNA and DNA was done with about 20-34 mg of unsorted bulk tissue as input. Uniformly, tumor samples exhibited a viable tumor cell fraction exceeding 80%. This chain joins TRBV6-6 and TRBJ2-2, with TRBD2 as a possible D gene (5 bases). What was sequenced was liver tumor tissue from sampling region 1. The subset is: tumor region T1, superior pole. The clonotype originates from a woman aged 60-75 years with primary liver carcinoma and hepatitis B virus infection. CDR3 DNA: TGTGCAGCCCGGGGTTCCAACACCGGGGAGCTGTTTTTT. Protein: CAARGSNTGELFF.